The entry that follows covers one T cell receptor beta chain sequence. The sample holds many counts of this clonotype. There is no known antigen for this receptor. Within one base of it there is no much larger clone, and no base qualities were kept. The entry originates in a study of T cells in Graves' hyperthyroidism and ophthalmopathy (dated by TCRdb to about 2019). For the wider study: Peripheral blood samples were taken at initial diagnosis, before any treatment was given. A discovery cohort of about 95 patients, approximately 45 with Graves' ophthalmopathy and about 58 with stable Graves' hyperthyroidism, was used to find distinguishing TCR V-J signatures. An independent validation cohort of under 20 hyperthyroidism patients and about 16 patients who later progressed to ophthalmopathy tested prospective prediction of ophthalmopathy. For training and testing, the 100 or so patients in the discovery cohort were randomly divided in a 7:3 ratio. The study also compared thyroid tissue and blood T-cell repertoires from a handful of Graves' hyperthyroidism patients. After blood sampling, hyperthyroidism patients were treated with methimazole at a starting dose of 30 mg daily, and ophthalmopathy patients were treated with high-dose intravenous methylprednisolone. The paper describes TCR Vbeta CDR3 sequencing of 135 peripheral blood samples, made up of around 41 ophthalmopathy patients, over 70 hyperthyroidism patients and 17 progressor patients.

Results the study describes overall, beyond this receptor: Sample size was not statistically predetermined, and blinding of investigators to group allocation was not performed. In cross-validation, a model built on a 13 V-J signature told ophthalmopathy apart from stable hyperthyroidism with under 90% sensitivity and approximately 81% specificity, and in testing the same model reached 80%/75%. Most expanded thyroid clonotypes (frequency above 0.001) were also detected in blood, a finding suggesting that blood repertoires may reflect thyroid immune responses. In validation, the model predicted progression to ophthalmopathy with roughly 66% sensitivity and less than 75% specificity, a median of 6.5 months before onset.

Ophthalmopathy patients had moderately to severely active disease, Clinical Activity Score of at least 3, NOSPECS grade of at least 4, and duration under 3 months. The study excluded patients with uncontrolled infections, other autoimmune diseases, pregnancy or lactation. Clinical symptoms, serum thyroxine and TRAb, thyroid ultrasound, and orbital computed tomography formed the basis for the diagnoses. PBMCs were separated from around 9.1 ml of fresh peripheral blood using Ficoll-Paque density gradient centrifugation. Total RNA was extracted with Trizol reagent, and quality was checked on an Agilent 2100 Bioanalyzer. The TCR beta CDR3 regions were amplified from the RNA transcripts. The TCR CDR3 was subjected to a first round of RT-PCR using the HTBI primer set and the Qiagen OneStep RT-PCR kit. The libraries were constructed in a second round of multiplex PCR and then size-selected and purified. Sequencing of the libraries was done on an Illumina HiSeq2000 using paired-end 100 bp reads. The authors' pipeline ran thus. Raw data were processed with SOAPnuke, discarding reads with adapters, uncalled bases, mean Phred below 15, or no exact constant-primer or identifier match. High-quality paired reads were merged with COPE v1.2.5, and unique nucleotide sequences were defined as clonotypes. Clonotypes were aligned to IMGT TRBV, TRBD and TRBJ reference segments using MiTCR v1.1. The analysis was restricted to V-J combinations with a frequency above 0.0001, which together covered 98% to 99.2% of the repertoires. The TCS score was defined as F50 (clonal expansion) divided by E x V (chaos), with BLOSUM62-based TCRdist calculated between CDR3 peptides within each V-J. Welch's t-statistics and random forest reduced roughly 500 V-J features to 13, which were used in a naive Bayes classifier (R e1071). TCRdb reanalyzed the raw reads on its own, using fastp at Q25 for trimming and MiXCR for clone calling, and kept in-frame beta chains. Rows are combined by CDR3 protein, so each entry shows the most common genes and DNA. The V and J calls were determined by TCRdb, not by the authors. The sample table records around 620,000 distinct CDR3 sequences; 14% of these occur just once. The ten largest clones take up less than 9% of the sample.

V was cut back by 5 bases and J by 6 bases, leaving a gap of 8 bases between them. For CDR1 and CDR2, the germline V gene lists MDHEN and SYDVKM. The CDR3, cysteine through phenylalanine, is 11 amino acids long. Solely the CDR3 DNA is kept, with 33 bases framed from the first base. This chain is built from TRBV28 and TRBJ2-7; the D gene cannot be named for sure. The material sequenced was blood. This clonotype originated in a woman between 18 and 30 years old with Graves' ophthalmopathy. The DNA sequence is TGTGCCAGCAGTGGGCTTCGCGAGCAGTACTTC. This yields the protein CASSGLREQYF.